Sequencing of this T cell receptor beta chain was carried out in a study of OX40 agonist ivuxolimab in advanced cancers. Study-wide context: Patients received ivuxolimab, an intravenous treatment, every 2 weeks at 0.01 to 10 mg/kg. Prior anti-PD-1, anti-PD-L1 or anti-CTLA-4 therapy did not bar entry, and more than 35% had some. Mean age about 60 years, range 23 to 79; roughly 82% male. Whole-study findings and limits: Clonal expansion by week 6 occurred in CD4+ and CD8+ blood T cells (at 0.1 to 3.0 mg/kg).

This CDR3 spans 13 amino acids. In germline, CDR1 is SGHNT, CDR2 YYREEE (reference sequence). Profiling relied on immunoSEQ multiplex PCR, and the TCRdb table lists in-frame clones only, not all of them. This table holds about 46,000 clones, 91% found once. A note on this clone: Its matching antigen is unknown.

The receptor was derived from an adult with an advanced solid tumor such as melanoma, head and neck, liver or kidney cancer. The V and J genes are TRBV5-4 and TRBJ2-5; D unresolved. The DNA matches TRBJ2-7 better at its end, which makes the J call doubtful. Sequenced material: CD4+ or CD8+ T cells sorted from blood, taken in a trial of the OX40 agonist ivuxolimab. CDR3 nucleotides: TGTGCCAGCAGCTTGGAGACTGGGCCCGAGCAGTACTTC. This sequence encodes CASSLETGPEQYF.